At least ten counts were recorded for the clone carrying this T cell receptor (beta chain). Its matching antigen is unknown. Amplification yielded TCR beta CDR3 regions, with RNA transcripts as the source. The HTBI primer set drove a first-round RT-PCR of the TCR CDR3. One entry per CDR3 protein, called by TCRdb with MiXCR from the multiplex PCR reads. This sample has hundreds of thousands of distinct CDR3 sequences; over 12% occur once, and the top ten carry around 4.5%. The CDR3 totals 15 residues. Germline V CDR1 and CDR2: MDHEN, SYDVKM. After removal of 6 bases from V and 2 bases from J, the junction contained 7 bases not matched to a gene. The data are from a study of T cells in Graves' hyperthyroidism and ophthalmopathy. Study-wide results and limits: Among thyroid clonotypes expanded above 0.001, most also appeared in blood. It was a median around seven months before onset that the model predicted ophthalmopathy.

Ophthalmopathy in the patients scored at least 3 on Clinical Activity Score and at least 4 on NOSPECS grade, lasting under 3 months. This chain uses TRBV28 with TRBJ2-5; 9 nucleotides agree with TRBD2. Material for sequencing was blood. This clonotype originated in a woman aged 40 to 50 with Graves' ophthalmopathy. CDR3 bases: TGTGCCAGCAGCTTACTAGCGGGCGTACAAGAGACCCAGTACTTC. Translating it yields CASSLLAGVQETQYF.